These 25 T cell receptor beta chains were all obtained from the same sample, sequenced in a study of T cells in localized non-small cell lung cancer. TCRdb keeps only in-frame clones here, not all; method: immunoSEQ multiplex PCR. The sample shows approximately 88,000 clones, roughly 90% of them seen only once. Specimen: PBMCs, collected before any cancer treatment. These TCRs come from a woman aged 35-75 years with stage II squamous cell lung carcinoma.

The V call is TRBV30, the J call TRBJ2-7, with 7 bases aligning to TRBD2. There are 13 residues in the CDR3. V trimming: 4 bases; J trimming: 0 bases; junction bases outside the gene matches: 3. Germline V gene sequence: CDR1 GTSNPN, CDR2 SVGIG (reference sequence). Here the CDR3 DNA reads TGTGCCTGGAAAGCGGGGTCCTCCTACGAGCAGTACTTC. This gives the protein CAWKAGSSYEQYF.

Concerning this clone itself: Within the sample, other DNA sequences also encode this same CDR3. This chain links TRBV5-1 with TRBJ1-2; no clear D. The V gene's germline CDR1 is SGHRS and CDR2 YFSETQ. This CDR3 spans 13 amino acids. Between the trimmed V and J ends, which lost 0 bases and 8 bases, there was a span of 11 bases. The CDR3: CASSLEGLGGYTF. CDR3 DNA sequence: TGCGCCAGCAGCTTGGAAGGCCTCGGGGGCTACACCTTC. The variable domain in full, with the rest retrieved from reference TRBV5-1 and TRBJ1-2, is KAGVTQTPRYLIKTRGQQVTLSCSPISGHRSVSWYQQTPGQGLQFLFEYFSETQRNKGNFPGRFSGRQFSNSRSEMNVSTLELGDSALYLCASSLEGLGGYTFGSGTRLTVV.

CDR3: CASSPLSGDTGELFF. CDR3 sequence (DNA): TGTGCCAGCAGCCCGTTATCCGGGGACACCGGGGAGCTGTTTTTT. The rearrangement joins TRBV7-8 to TRBJ2-2, with a possible D match to TRBD2 (5 bases). The V end lost 5 bases, the J end lost 3 bases, and 13 bases lay between the germline ends. This CDR3 region has 15 residues. CDR1 SGHVS and CDR2 FQNEAQ come from the germline V gene.

This clone was seen a handful of times. This likely comes from a read error, as the CDR3 has no conserved phenylalanine or tryptophan at its end. Because the CDR3's place on the DNA is in doubt, the DNA is left out and the CDR3 is given as listed by TCRdb. The rearrangement uses TRBV5-3 and TRBJ1-1; the table calls TRBD1, which could not be checked here. TRBV5-3 is an open reading frame whose function is uncertain. The CDR3 totals 8 residues, both ends included. The CDR3 reads CARMGLLE.

The J gene is TRBJ1-5, the V gene TRBV30; D may be TRBD1 (6 bases). Germline V gives CDR1 GTSNPN, CDR2 SVGIG (reference sequence). V was cut by 4 bases and J by 6 bases, with 19 bases left in between. This CDR3 comprises 15 residues. CDR3 residues: CAWTPNPGAGQPQHF. As DNA, the CDR3 is TGTGCCTGGACTCCGAATCCAGGGGCCGGTCAGCCCCAGCATTTT.

The chain couples TRBV5-1 to TRBJ1-1; D not certain. The V and J ends lost 8 bases and 2 bases respectively, with 13 bases between them. Germline CDR1 SGHRS, CDR2 YFSETQ. The CDR3 has 13 amino acids. The CDR3 coding sequence is TGCGCCAGTTACCAACCTGGAAACACTGAAGCTTTCTTT. Translating it yields CASYQPGNTEAFF.

In this sample, this clone turned up a few times. J is TRBJ1-1 and V is TRBV27; D is unresolved. V dropped 5 bases and J dropped 3 bases, with 10 bases sitting between them. This CDR3 is 13 amino acids long. Germline CDR1 and CDR2: MNHEY and SMNVEV (reference sequence). CDR3 DNA sequence: TGTGCCAGCAGTCATATGTGGGACACTGAAGCTTTCTTT. This gives the protein CASSHMWDTEAFF.

The V call is TRBV19, the J call TRBJ1-2; D is uncertain. Trimming cost V 6 bases and J 0 bases, with 8 bases left between them. The length of the CDR3 is 13 residues. CDR1 and CDR2 (germline): LNHDA, SQIVND (reference sequence). CDR3 in DNA: TGTGCCAGTAGCCCTCGTTCTAACTATGGCTACACCTTC. This encodes CASSPRSNYGYTF.

This rearrangement joins TRBV27 to TRBJ1-1; D is perhaps TRBD1 (6 bases). V was clipped by 4 bases and J by 1 base, with 7 bases between them. Per the germline V gene, CDR1 is MNHEY and CDR2 is SMNVEV (reference sequence). This CDR3 has 13 residues. The CDR3 DNA follows: TGTGCCAGCAGTTCACAGGGGAACACTGAAGCTTTCTTT. Translated, it gives CASSSQGNTEAFF.

CDR3 DNA sequence: TGTGCCAGCAGCAAAGTTGGGACGGAGAGTTCTAATGAAAAACTGTTTTTT. Translation: CASSKVGTESSNEKLFF. J is TRBJ1-4 and V is TRBV21-1. TRBV21-1 is a pseudogene segment. The CDR3 runs to 17 residues.

This rearrangement joins TRBV6-5 to TRBJ1-3, with TRBD1 matching over 11 bases. The V and J ends lost 4 bases and 0 bases, in that order; junction bases with no gene match: 2. The CDR3 loop spans 16 amino acids. Germline V gene sequence: CDR1 MNHEY, CDR2 SVGAGI. The CDR3 reads CASSSGTGGSGNTIYF. CDR3 bases: TGTGCCAGCAGTTCCGGGACAGGGGGCTCTGGAAACACCATATATTTT.

V and J are TRBV15 and TRBJ2-7; D is possibly TRBD2 (5 bases). The ends were cut back, 0 bases at V and 9 bases at J, with 9 bases in the middle. This CDR3 comprises 12 residues. Germline CDR1 LNHNV, CDR2 YYDKDF (reference sequence). CDR3 region: CATSRDTSVQYF. CDR3 sequence (DNA): TGTGCCACCAGCAGAGATACTAGTGTGCAGTACTTC.

In DNA form, the CDR3 reads TGCGCCAGCAGCTTGGGGACTAGCGGGGGCACCGGGGAGCTGTTTTTT. It yields the protein CASSLGTSGGTGELFF. J is TRBJ2-2 and V is TRBV5-1; 13 nucleotides agree with TRBD2. Germline V lookup: CDR1 SGHRS, CDR2 YFSETQ. V dropped 0 bases and J dropped 4; count of bases not matched to a gene: 0. The CDR3 extends over 16 amino acids.

J is TRBJ2-1 and V is TRBV6-5; perhaps D is TRBD1 or TRBD2 (7 bases each). CDR1 and CDR2 (germline): MNHEY, SVGAGI. Trimming removed 5 bases from V and 14 bases from J, with 25 bases in between. The CDR3 loop spans 15 amino acids. This CDR3 is CASSKTGDTRLAEFF. Written as DNA, the CDR3 is TGTGCCAGCAGTAAAACAGGGGACACCCGGCTAGCGGAGTTCTTC.

This clone has a single count. The DNA of the CDR3 is TGCGCCAGCAGCTTGGTAGCGGGGCTACAAGAGACCCAGTACTTC. Its protein is CASSLVAGLQETQYF. The chain has TRBV5-1 and TRBJ2-5, with 8 nucleotides matching TRBD2. Germline V gene lookup returns CDR1 SGHRS and CDR2 YFSETQ. The CDR3 runs 15 residues. V lost 0 bases, J lost 2 bases, and 3 bases stayed unmatched.

The chain uses TRBV5-1 and TRBJ2-1, with 8 bases aligning to TRBD2. Germline values: CDR1 SGHRS, CDR2 YFSETQ. This CDR3 spans 15 amino acids. Germline trimming cut 1 base from V and 7 bases from J; bases unmatched to any gene: 7. CDR3 nucleotide sequence: TGCGCCAGCAGCTTGAGCGGGGGCGCGGGGAATGAGCAGTTCTTC. This sequence encodes CASSLSGGAGNEQFF.

The gene calls are TRBV7-9 and TRBJ1-1, with D perhaps matching TRBD1 (5 bases). The CDR3 covers 14 residues. CDR1 is SEHNR and CDR2 is FQNEAQ in the germline V gene (reference sequence). V was cut by 5 bases and J by 1 base, with 11 bases left in between. CDR3 DNA: TGTGCCAGCAGCCCCCCGACAGAGAACACTGAAGCTTTCTTT. This gives the protein CASSPPTENTEAFF.

This clone was observed once. The chain recombines TRBV7-6 with TRBJ2-3; D is undetermined. The CDR3 has 16 amino acids. V was pared by 2 bases and J by 0 bases, with 12 bases between. CDR1 SGHVS and CDR2 FNYEAQ come from the germline V gene. The CDR3 loop reads CASSLRMGTSTDTQYF. CDR3 DNA sequence: TGTGCCAGCAGCTTAAGAATGGGTACTAGCACAGATACGCAGTATTTT. Using reference TRBV7-6 and TRBJ2-3 for the parts outside the CDR3, the full variable domain is GAGVSQSPRYKVTKRGQDVALRCDPISGHVSLYWYRQALGQGPEFLTYFNYEAQQDKSGLPNDRFSAERPEGSISTLTIQRTEQRDSAMYRCASSLRMGTSTDTQYFGPGTRLTVL.

The chain uses TRBV4-1 and TRBJ2-7, with a weak D call TRBD2 (6 bases). Trimming stripped 5 bases from V and 0 bases from J, with 11 bases between. The CDR3 has 14 residues. From germline, CDR1 is MGHRA and CDR2 YSYEKL. For the CDR3, the DNA is TGCGCCAGCAGCTTAGCGGAGGGCTCCTACGAGCAGTACTTC. Protein product: CASSLAEGSYEQYF.

The rearrangement uses TRBV19 and TRBJ1-5; D is unresolved. V was shortened by 6 bases and J by 0 bases, with 15 bases between the two germline ends. Looked up from germline, CDR1 is LNHDA and CDR2 is SQIVND (reference sequence). The CDR3 extends over 16 amino acids. The CDR3 spells CASRGAGLYSNQPQHF. CDR3 coding DNA: TGTGCCAGTAGGGGCGCGGGGTTATATAGCAATCAGCCCCAGCATTTT.

This chain joins TRBV19 and TRBJ2-7; TRBD1 or TRBD2 may be the D gene (5 bases each). This CDR3 has 14 amino acids. Trimming stripped 6 bases from V and 2 bases from J, with 14 bases between. Germline CDR1 is LNHDA and CDR2 is SQIVND (reference sequence). In DNA form, the CDR3 reads TGTGCCAGTAGCATGCGGGCAGGGACCTACGAGCAGTACTTC. This codes for CASSMRAGTYEQYF.

The V and J genes are TRBV10-1 and TRBJ2-7; 8 bases align to TRBD1. The CDR3 loop spans 14 amino acids. V shed 6 bases, J shed 6 bases, and the junction held 10 bases outside the gene matches. The germline CDR1 and CDR2 sequences are WNHNN and SYGVQD (reference sequence). CDR3 bases: TGCGCCAGCAGGGGACGGGGCAGGGGGCTCGAGCAGTACTTC. It specifies CASRGRGRGLEQYF.

V gene TRBV27 combines with J gene TRBJ2-1; TRBD2 aligns across 13 bases. The CDR3 is 15 residues long. Germline CDR1 MNHEY, CDR2 SMNVEV (reference sequence). Trimming took 6 bases from V and 8 from J; bases not matched to a gene: 7. The CDR3 DNA is TGTGCCAGCAGCTCACGACTAGCGGGAGGCCATGAGCAGTTCTTC. It translates to CASSSRLAGGHEQFF.

This clone showed up just a few times. The V and J genes are TRBV7-9 and TRBJ2-7, with TRBD1 matching 7 bases. Losses at the gene ends were 5 bases for V and 4 bases for J; bases not matched to a gene: 5. Germline CDR1 is SEHNR and CDR2 is FQNEAQ (reference sequence). The length of the CDR3 is 13 residues. CDR3 DNA sequence: TGTGCCAGCAGCGCGGACAGGTTGTACGAGCAGTACTTC. Translating it yields CASSADRLYEQYF.

This sequence joins TRBV5-8 and TRBJ2-3, with D unclear. This CDR3 contains 15 residues. V was cut by 0 bases and J by 0 bases, with 8 bases left in between. Germline V gene sequence: CDR1 SGHTS, CDR2 YDEGEE. CDR3 in DNA: TGTGCCAGCAGCTTGGGAAGTACTAGCACAGATACGCAGTATTTT. It codes for CASSLGSTSTDTQYF. Full variable domain (rest looked up from reference TRBV5-8 and TRBJ2-3): EAGVTQSPTHLIKTRGQQATLRCSPISGHTSVYWYQQALGLGLQFLLWYDEGEERNRGNFPPRFSGRQFPNYSSELNVNALELEDSALYLCASSLGSTSTDTQYFGPGTRLTVL.